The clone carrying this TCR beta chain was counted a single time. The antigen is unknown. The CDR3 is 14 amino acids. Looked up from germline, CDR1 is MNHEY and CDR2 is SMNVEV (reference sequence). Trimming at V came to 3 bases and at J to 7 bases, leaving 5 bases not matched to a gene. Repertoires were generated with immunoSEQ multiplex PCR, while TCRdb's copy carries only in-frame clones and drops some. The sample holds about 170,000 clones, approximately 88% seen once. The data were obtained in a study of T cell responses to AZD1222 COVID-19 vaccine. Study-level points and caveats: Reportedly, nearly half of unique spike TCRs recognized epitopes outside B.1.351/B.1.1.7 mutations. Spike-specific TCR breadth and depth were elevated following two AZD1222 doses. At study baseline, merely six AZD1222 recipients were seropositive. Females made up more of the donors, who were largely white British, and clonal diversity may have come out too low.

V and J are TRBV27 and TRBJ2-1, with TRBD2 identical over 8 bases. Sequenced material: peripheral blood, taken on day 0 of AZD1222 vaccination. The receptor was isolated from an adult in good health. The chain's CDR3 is CASSFGTRGNEQFF. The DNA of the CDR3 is TGTGCCAGCAGTTTTGGGACTAGGGGTAATGAGCAGTTCTTC.